The present T cell receptor beta chain was sequenced within a study of control samples from healthy donors and cancer patients. There are 13 residues in the CDR3. Germline V CDR1 and CDR2: MNHNY, SVGAGI (reference sequence). V lost 5 bases and J lost 11, with 18 bases in between. Sequenced by immunoSEQ multiplex PCR; TCRdb stores in-frame clones only, minus some. The data contain about 120,000 clones, 85% to 95% of them singletons. This TCR came from a man at least 80 years old with head and neck cancer. The chain employs TRBV6-6 and TRBJ1-2; weak D call: TRBD1 (5 bases). The sample comprised PBMCs. The CDR3 DNA reads TGTGCCAGCAGTCCACGGGGCCGGGAAGAGTACACCTTC. Its protein is CASSPRGREEYTF.